This TCR beta chain was found in a study of beta chain features in type 1 diabetes (dated 2018 in TCRdb). For the study in its entirety: Patients and healthy donors did not differ in mean age, gender distribution, total cell number or subset yield. In the study, recently diagnosed type 1 diabetes patients and matched healthy donors were compared on the TCRB repertoires of their sorted circulating CD4+ T cell subsets. A total of roughly 100 million sorted cells were examined across all samples, and the number of cells per subset was strongly correlated with RNA yield. Regulatory and stem cell-like memory subsets were obtained from only 8 patients and roughly eight healthy donors, while naive and central memory subsets were obtained from all 28 donors.

Each donor gave one peripheral blood draw, roughly 120 mL on average, collected into heparinised tubes. A BD FACSAria II and a panel including CD45RO, CCR7, CD25, CD127, CD95 and CD27 were used to sort naive, central memory, regulatory and stem cell-like memory CD4+ T cells. Purity was above 98% for every sorted population. Right away, PBMCs were isolated by Lymphoprep density gradient centrifugation and were stained directly, with no culture step. So that batch effects would be minimized, each experiment stained and sorted samples in pairs, pairing one healthy donor with one patient. The sample holds a few counts of this clone. The clone's antigen remains unknown. Base quality data are lacking; no much larger clone is found one base away. The High Capacity cDNA Reverse Transcription Kit was used to reverse transcribe all of the isolated RNA, meaning that expressed TCRB transcripts were what got sequenced. Deep immunoSEQ sequencing was performed on naive, central memory and regulatory T cell samples, with an average of about 4 million total reads per sample. After sorted cells were lysed in RLT buffer, RNA was extracted with DNase-treated RNeasy Micro or Mini kits, with the choice depending on cell number. Each cell subset was processed on its own to prevent cross-contamination, while patient and healthy donor samples were processed together. TCRB sequences were amplified from cDNA with the immunoSEQ multiplex PCR, producing 87-bp fragments spanning the CDR3 region. Sequencing of the amplicons was done on the Illumina HiSeq platform. The original methods were these. PCR bias was computationally corrected using synthetic template baselines, reads within Hamming distance 2 were collapsed, and singletons that could not be merged were discarded. Reads were aligned against IMGT to assign V, D and J genes, CDR3 length and insertions or deletions at six rearrangement sites. Within each subset, clonotype counts were normalized to sorted cell number, after which true diversity and Gini coefficients were computed with the tcR R package. The overlap coefficient, calculated on TCRB nucleotide sequences, was used to measure repertoire sharing. As a proxy for the pre-selection repertoire, out-of-frame TCRB sequences from naive cells were analyzed. TCRdb stores this immuneACCESS table with in-frame sequences only. Part of the clones is absent; in the studies checked, under half of the shortfall reflects unresolved V genes, and no reason is known for the rest. V and J calls and clone size follow that table, whereas D and trimming were derived from the DNA. The sample table records 300,000 to 450,000 clones; around 13% of these occur just once. The ten largest make up about 0.017% of the sample.

Findings and caveats that apply to the study as a whole: Shorter templates might have been favored by PCR, but patient and control samples were amplified and corrected together, so both groups would have been affected equally by any skew. The naive, central memory and regulatory TCRB repertoires appeared to resemble one another more closely among patients than among healthy donors. Only small numbers of individuals were included in the HLA sub-analyses, which left unresolved whether HLA type had any influence on TCRB rearrangement. Type 1 diabetes patients showed a moderate but significant shortening of TCRB CDR3 length in all four CD4+ subsets. Patients with type 1 diabetes made fewer insertions and deleted more nucleotides at VDJ recombination sites, implying thymic rearrangement abnormalities. Because cDNA was sequenced instead of genomic DNA, activated cells with high expression could be over-represented, although the groups did not differ in activation or CD3 levels.

V lost 2 bases and J lost 4 bases, and the count of bases not matched to a germline gene is 5. Including the terminal cysteine and phenylalanine, the CDR3 comprises 16 residues. The read is trimmed to its CDR3 DNA, 48 bases read in frame from base 1. For CDR1 and CDR2, the germline V gene lists MNHNS and SASEGT. Recombination joined TRBV6-1 with TRBJ2-1, with 10 bases aligning to TRBD2. This TCR derives from a man between 18 and 35 years old in good health. Sequenced: naive CD4+ T cells from blood. The sample's cell subset or site label, in plain terms: true naive CD4+ T cells. The CDR3 region reads CASSETGTSVYNEQFF. The DNA sequence is given as TGTGCCAGCAGTGAAACCGGGACTAGCGTTTACAATGAGCAGTTCTTC.